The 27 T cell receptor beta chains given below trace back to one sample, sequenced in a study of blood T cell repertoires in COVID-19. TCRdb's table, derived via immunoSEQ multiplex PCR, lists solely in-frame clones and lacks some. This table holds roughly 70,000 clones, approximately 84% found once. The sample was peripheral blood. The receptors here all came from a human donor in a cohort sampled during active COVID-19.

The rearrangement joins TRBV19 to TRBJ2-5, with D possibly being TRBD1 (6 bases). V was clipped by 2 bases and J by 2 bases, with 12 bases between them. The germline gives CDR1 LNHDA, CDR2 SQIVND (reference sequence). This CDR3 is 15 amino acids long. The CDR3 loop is CASSITTGWQETQYF. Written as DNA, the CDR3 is TGTGCCAGTAGTATAACGACAGGTTGGCAAGAGACCCAGTACTTC.

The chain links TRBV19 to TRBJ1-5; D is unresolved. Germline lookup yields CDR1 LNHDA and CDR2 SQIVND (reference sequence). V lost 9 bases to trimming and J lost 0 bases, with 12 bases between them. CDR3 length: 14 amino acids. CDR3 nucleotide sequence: TGTGCCAGCACCCAGGCCGATAGCAATCAGCCCCAGCATTTT. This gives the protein CASTQADSNQPQHF.

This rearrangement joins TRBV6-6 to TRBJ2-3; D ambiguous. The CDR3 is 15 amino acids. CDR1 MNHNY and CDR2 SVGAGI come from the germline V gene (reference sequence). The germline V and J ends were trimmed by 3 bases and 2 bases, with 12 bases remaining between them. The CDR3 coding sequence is TGTGCCAGCAGTTATCTCCACAGCTTCACAGATACGCAGTATTTT. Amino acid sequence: CASSYLHSFTDTQYF.

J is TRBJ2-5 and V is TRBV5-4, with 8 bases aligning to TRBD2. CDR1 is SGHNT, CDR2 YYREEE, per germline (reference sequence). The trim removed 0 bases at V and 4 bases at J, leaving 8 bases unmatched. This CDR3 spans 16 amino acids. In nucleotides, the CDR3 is TGTGCCAGCAGCTTGGCCGACGGGGGGGCTGTAGAGACCCAGTACTTC. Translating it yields CASSLADGGAVETQYF.

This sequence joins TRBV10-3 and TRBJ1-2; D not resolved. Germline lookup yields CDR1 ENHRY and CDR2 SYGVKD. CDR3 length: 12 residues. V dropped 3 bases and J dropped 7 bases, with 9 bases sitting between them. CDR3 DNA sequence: TGTGCCATCAGTGAAAGCAACCCTGGCTACACCTTC. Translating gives CAISESNPGYTF.

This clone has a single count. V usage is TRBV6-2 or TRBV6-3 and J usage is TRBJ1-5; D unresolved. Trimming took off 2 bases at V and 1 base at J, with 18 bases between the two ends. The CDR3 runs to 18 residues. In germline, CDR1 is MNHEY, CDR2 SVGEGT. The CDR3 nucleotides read TGTGCCAGCAGTTACGTCGCTTGGGCAGTAAACAGCAATCAGCCCCAGCATTTT. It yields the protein CASSYVAWAVNSNQPQHF.

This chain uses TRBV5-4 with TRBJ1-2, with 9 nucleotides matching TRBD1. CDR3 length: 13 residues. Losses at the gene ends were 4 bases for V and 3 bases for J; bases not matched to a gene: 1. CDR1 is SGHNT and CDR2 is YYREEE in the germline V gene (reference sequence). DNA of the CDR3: TGTGCCAGCAGCACAGGGGGCGACTATGGCTACACCTTC. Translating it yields CASSTGGDYGYTF.

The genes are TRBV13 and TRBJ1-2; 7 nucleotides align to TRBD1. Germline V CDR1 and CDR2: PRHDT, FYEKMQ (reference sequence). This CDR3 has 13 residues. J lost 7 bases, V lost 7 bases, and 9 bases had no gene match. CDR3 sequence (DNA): TGTGCCAGCACCCTACAGGGGCTCGGTGGCTACACCTTC. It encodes CASTLQGLGGYTF.

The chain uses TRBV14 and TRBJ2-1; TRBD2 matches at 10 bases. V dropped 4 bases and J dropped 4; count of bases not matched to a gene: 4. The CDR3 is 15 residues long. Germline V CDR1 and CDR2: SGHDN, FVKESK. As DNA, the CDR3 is TGTGCCAGCAGCCGAGCGGGGGGGATATACAATGAGCAGTTCTTC. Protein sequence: CASSRAGGIYNEQFF. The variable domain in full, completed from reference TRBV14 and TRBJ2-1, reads EAGVTQFPSHSVIEKGQTVTLRCDPISGHDNLYWYRRVMGKEIKFLLHFVKESKQDESGMPNNRFLAERTGGTYSTLKVQPAELEDSGVYFCASSRAGGIYNEQFFGPGTRLTVL.

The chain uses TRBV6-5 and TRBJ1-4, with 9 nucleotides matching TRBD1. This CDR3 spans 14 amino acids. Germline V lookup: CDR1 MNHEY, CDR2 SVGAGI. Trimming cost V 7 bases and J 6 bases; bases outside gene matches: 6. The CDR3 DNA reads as TGTGCCAGCACCCCTAGGACAGGGGATGAAAAACTGTTTTTT. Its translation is CASTPRTGDEKLFF.

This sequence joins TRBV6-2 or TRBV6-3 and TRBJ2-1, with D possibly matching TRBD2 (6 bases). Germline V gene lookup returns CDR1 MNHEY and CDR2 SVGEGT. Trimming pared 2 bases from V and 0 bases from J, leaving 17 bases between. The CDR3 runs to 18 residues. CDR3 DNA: TGTGCCAGCAGTTACCAGGAGGGTAGCGGTCTCTCCTACAATGAGCAGTTCTTC. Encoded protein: CASSYQEGSGLSYNEQFF.

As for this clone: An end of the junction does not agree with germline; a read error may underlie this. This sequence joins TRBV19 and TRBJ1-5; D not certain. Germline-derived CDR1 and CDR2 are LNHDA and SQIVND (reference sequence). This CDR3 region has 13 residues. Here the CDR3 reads CASSSPAGVVRNF. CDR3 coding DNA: TGTGCCAGTAGCTCGCCCGCCGGGGTAGTAAGGAATTTT.

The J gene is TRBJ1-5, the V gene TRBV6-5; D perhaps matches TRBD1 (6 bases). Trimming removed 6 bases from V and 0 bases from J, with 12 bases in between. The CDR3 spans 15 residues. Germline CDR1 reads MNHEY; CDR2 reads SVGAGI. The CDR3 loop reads CASSSTGGSNQPQHF. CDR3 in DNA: TGTGCCAGCAGCTCGACAGGTGGTAGCAATCAGCCCCAGCATTTT.

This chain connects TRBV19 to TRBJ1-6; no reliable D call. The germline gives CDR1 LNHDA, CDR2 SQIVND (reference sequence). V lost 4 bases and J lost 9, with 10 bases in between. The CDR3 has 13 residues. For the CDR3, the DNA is TGTGCCAGTAGTACGTTCGGCGGTTCACCCCTCCACTTT. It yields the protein CASSTFGGSPLHF.

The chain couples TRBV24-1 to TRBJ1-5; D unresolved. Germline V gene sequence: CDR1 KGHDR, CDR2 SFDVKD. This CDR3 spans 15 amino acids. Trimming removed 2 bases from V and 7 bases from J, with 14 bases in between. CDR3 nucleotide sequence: TGTGCCACCAGTGATTCCTCCGGCGGATTGCAGCCCCAGCATTTT. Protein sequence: CATSDSSGGLQPQHF.

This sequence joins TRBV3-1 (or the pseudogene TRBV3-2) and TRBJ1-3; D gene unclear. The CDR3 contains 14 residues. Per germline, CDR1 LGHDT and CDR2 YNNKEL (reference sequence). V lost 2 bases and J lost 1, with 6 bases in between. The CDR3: CASSQLLSGNTIYF. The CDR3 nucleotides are TGTGCCAGCAGCCAACTACTTTCTGGAAACACCATATATTTT.

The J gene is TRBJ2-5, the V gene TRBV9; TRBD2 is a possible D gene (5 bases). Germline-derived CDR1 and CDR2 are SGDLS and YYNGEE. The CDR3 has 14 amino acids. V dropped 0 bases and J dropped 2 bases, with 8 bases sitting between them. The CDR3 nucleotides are TGTGCCAGCAGCGTAGTCCCGGGACAAGAGACCCAGTACTTC. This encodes CASSVVPGQETQYF.

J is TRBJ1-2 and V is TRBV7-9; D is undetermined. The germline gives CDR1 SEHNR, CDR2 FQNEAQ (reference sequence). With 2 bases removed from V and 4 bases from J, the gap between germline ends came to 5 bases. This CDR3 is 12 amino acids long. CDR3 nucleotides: TGTGCCAGCAGCTTAAATAGCTATGGCTACACCTTC. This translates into CASSLNSYGYTF.

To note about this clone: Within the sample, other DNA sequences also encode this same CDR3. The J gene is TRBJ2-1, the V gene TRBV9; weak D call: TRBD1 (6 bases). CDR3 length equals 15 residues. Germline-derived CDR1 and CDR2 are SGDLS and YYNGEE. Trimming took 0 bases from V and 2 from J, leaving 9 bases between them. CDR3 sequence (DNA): TGTGCCAGCAGCGTAGGAGGGGGAGCCTACAATGAGCAGTTCTTC. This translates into CASSVGGGAYNEQFF.

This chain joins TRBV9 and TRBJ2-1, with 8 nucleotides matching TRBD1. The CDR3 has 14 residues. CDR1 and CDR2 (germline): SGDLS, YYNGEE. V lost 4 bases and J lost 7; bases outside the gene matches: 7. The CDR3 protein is CASSPRGQANEQFF. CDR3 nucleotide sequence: TGTGCCAGCAGCCCCCGGGGACAGGCAAATGAGCAGTTCTTC.

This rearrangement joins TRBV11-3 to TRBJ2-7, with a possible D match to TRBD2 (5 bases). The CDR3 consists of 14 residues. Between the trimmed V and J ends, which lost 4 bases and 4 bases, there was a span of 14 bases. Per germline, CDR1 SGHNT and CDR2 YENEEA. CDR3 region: CASSYSASQYEQYF. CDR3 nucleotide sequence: TGTGCCAGCAGCTATTCAGCTAGCCAGTACGAGCAGTACTTC.

CDR3: CASSQDRHEQFF. Written as DNA, the CDR3 is TGTGCCAGCAGTCAGGACAGACATGAGCAGTTCTTC. V is TRBV2 and J is TRBJ2-1; D perhaps matches TRBD1 (6 bases). Germline V gene lookup returns CDR1 SNHLY and CDR2 FYNNEI. This CDR3 has 12 amino acids. Trimming shortened V by 5 bases and J by 8 bases, and 10 bases separated the two germline ends.

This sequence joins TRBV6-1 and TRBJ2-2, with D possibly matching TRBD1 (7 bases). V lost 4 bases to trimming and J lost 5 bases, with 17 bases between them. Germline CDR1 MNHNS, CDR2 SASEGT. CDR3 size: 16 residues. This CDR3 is CASSGVRQGGTGELFF. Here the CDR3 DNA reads TGTGCCAGCAGTGGGGTGAGGCAGGGGGGAACCGGGGAGCTGTTTTTT.

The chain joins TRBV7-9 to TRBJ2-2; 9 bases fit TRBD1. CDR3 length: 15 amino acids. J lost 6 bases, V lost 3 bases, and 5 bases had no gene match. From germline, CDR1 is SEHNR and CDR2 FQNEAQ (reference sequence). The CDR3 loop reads CASSLGQGLSGELFF. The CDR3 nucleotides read TGTGCCAGCAGCTTGGGACAGGGTCTTTCCGGGGAGCTGTTTTTT.

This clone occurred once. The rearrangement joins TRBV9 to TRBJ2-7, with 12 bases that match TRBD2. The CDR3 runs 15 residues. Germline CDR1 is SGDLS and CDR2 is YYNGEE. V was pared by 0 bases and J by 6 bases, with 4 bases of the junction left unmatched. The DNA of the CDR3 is TGTGCCAGCAGCGTAGAGTCTAGCGGGGGGGCCGAGCAGTACTTC. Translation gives CASSVESSGGAEQYF.

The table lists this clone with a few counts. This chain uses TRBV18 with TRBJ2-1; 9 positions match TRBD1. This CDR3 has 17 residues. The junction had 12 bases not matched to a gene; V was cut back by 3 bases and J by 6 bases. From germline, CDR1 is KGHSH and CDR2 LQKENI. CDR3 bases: TGTGCCAGCTCACCGCTCCGTGTGGGGACAGGGATCAATGAGCAGTTCTTC. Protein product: CASSPLRVGTGINEQFF. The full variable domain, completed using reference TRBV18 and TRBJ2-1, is NAGVMQNPRHLVRRRGQEARLRCSPMKGHSHVYWYRQLPEEGLKFMVYLQKENIIDESGMPKERFSAEFPKEGPSILRIQQVVRGDSAAYFCASSPLRVGTGINEQFFGPGTRLTVL.

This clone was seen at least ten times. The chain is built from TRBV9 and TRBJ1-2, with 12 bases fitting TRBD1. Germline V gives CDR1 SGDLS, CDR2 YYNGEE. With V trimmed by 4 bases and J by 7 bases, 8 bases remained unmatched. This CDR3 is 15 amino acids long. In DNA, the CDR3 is TGTGCCAGCAGCCCACTGGGACAGGGGGCAGTTGGCTACACCTTC. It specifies CASSPLGQGAVGYTF.